This T cell receptor beta chain was sequenced for a study of cytomegalovirus exposure and HLA in healthy donors. The study, taken as a whole, reports: Researchers counted around 170 TCR beta chains as cytomegalovirus-associated. A few CMV-associated chains were confirmed in vitro to be specific for CMV antigens. For cytomegalovirus status, the classifier reportedly gave diagnoses with high specificity and sensitivity.

Separate from the roughly 610-subject first cohort, the roughly 120-subject validation cohort was the one that the donors belonged to. Some clones are missing from TCRdb's copy, which holds only in-frame ones; the method was immunoSEQ multiplex PCR. The data hold just under 150,000 clones, with 87% observed a single time. V lost 8 bases and J lost 5, with 9 bases in between. The length of the CDR3 is 11 residues. CDR1 and CDR2 (germline): SEHNR, FQNEAQ (reference sequence). Of note for this clone: Its antigen is unidentified.

The sequencing input was PBMCs. The sequence was obtained from a man younger than 30 in good health and CMV-seropositive. This rearrangement joins TRBV7-9 to TRBJ1-1, with D possibly matching TRBD1 (5 bases). CDR3 in DNA: TGTGCCAGCCTTAGGGGAACTGAAGCTTTCTTT. Its translation: CASLRGTEAFF. Variable domain in full (rest from reference TRBV7-9 and TRBJ1-1): DTGVSQNPRHKITKRGQNVTFRCDPISEHNRLYWYRQTLGQGPEFLTYFQNEAQLEKSRLLSDRFSAERPKGSFSTLEIQRTEQGDSAMYLCASLRGTEAFFGQGTRLTVV.